The rows below give T cell receptor beta chains drawn from one sample of a study of blood T cell repertoires in COVID-19. Repertoires were generated with immunoSEQ multiplex PCR, while TCRdb's copy carries only in-frame clones and drops some. The repertoire holds about 88,000 clones, 90% seen once, with roughly 1.7% in the top ten. The sample taken for sequencing was peripheral blood. Source of these receptors: a man aged 60-69 years with acute or convalescent COVID-19. Each CDR3 is given with its conserved first and last residue. The D gene is left open where the match is weak. For some rows the clone size is stated as once, few or many, or as a class when expanded; others skip it.

TRBJ2-4	TRBD2	NA	TRBV4-3	CASSQDMREIWKNIQYF	TGCGCCAGCAGCCAAGATATGCGGGAGATTTGGAAAAACATTCAGTACTTC
TRBJ1-3	NA	once	TRBV19	CASISPGGRNTIYF	TGTGCCAGTATATCCCCCGGGGGAAGAAACACCATATATTTT
TRBJ2-3	TRBD2	NA	TRBV5-1	CASSLRTSGGSTDTQYF	TGCGCCAGCAGCTTAAGGACTAGCGGGGGGTCCACAGATACGCAGTATTTT
TRBJ1-1	NA	NA	TRBV27	CASRPTGYTEAFF	TGTGCCAGCAGACCTACAGGGTACACTGAAGCTTTCTTT
TRBJ2-2	NA	once	TRBV6-2/TRBV6-3	CASSYWNRLNTGELFF	TGTGCCAGCAGTTATTGGAACAGACTAAACACCGGGGAGCTGTTTTTT
TRBJ1-2	TRBD1	NA	TRBV27	CASRNTGVVGYTF	TGTGCCAGCAGAAACACAGGGGTGGTCGGCTACACCTTC
TRBJ2-3	TRBD2	NA	TRBV27	CASRPGLAGGKRGDTQYF	TGTGCCAGCAGACCGGGACTAGCGGGAGGGAAACGTGGGGATACGCAGTATTTT
TRBJ2-3	TRBD2	NA	TRBV6-5	CASRRDYNTDTQYF	TGTGCCAGCAGACGGGACTATAACACAGATACGCAGTATTTT
TRBJ2-7	NA	few	TRBV9	CASGPDPRRGEQYF	TGTGCCAGCGGCCCGGACCCTAGGCGAGGGGAGCAGTACTTC
TRBJ1-5	TRBD1	NA	TRBV28	CASSPTGGSNQPQHF	TGTGCCAGCAGCCCTACAGGGGGCAGCAATCAGCCCCAGCATTTT
TRBJ2-7	NA	NA	TRBV21-1	CASSKEGRQGAYEQYF	TGTGCCAGCAGCAAAGAGGGGAGACAGGGGGCCTACGAGCAGTACTTC
TRBJ2-1	TRBD2	NA	TRBV13	CASSSPGLAGGPDGNEQFF	TGTGCCAGCAGCTCCCCAGGACTAGCGGGAGGGCCGGATGGCAATGAGCAGTTCTTC
TRBJ2-7	TRBD1	NA	TRBV19	CASRQTGEYEQYF	TGTGCCAGTAGGCAGACAGGGGAATACGAGCAGTACTTC
TRBJ1-3	NA	once	TRBV5-1	CASSLAGANFGNTIYF	TGCGCCAGCAGCTTGGCAGGGGCTAATTTCGGAAACACCATATATTTT